This T cell receptor beta chain was sequenced in a study of high-grade serous ovarian cancer treatment subgroups. About the study: Each sample yielded on average roughly 7,000 unique TCR beta rearrangements from 13,000 or so reads. Study-level findings and limits: Tumors within one patient showed repertoire similarity of about 0.11 to 0.79.

This table comes from immunoSEQ multiplex PCR, and its TCRdb copy is limited to in-frame clones, with some not included. The sample contains under 3,500 clones, roughly 79% of which appear only once. This CDR3 is built from 15 residues. The V segment lost 5 bases and the J segment 8 bases; nucleotides outside the gene matches: 9. The germline CDR1 and CDR2 sequences are SNHLY and FYNNEI. Tumor samples were obtained before definitive surgery or chemotherapy. For this clone: What it binds is not known.

The source is a human donor with high-grade serous ovarian cancer. V usage is TRBV2 and J usage is TRBJ2-1; TRBD1 aligns across 10 bases. The sequenced sample was tumor tissue. The CDR3 DNA follows: TGTGCCAGCAGTCCGAGGACAGGGGGTATCGATGAGCAGTTCTTC. This translates into CASSPRTGGIDEQFF.